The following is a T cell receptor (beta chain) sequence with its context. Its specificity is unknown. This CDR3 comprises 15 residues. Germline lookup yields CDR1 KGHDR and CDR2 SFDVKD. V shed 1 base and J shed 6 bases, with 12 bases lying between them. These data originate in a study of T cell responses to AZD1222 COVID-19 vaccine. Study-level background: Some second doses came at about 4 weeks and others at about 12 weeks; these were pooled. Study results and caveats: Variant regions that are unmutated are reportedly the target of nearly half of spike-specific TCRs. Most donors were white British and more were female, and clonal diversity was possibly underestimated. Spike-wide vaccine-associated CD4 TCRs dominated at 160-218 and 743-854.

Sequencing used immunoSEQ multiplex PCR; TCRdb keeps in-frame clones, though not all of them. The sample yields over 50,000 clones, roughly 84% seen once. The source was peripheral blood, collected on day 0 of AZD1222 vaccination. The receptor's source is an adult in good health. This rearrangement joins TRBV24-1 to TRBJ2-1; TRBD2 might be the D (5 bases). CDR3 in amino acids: CATSDLTTGGNEQFF. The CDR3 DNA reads TGTGCCACCAGTGATTTAACGACCGGAGGCAATGAGCAGTTCTTC.